This TCR beta chain was obtained from a study of chemoradiotherapy in HPV16-positive cancers. Study-level background: Functional T-cell assays on two HPV16-positive patients' cells defined candidate HPV-specific clones and common TCR motifs. Study-level results: During treatment, candidate HPV-specific clones and E7-related motifs expanded in tumor. For HPV16-positive patients, expanding HPV-responsive T cells associated with longer recurrence-free survival.

Repeated repertoire sampling spanned the course of chemoradiotherapy. Note on this clone: Its antigen is not known.

Profiled with immunoSEQ multiplex PCR; TCRdb holds only in-frame clones, not every one. This table holds some 12,000 clones, almost 90% found once. The CDR3 is made up of 15 amino acids. CDR1 SGDLS and CDR2 YYNGEE come from the germline V gene. Germline trimming cut 0 bases from V and 6 bases from J; bases unmatched to any gene: 4. This receptor was taken from a human donor with HPV-associated anogenital cancer. The rearrangement joins TRBV9 to TRBJ2-2; 8 bases are a match to TRBD2. The sample was gathered from a patient who underwent chemoradiotherapy. CDR3: CASSVAGGGAGELFF. In DNA form, the CDR3 reads TGTGCCAGCAGCGTAGCGGGGGGGGGCGCCGGGGAGCTGTTTTTT.